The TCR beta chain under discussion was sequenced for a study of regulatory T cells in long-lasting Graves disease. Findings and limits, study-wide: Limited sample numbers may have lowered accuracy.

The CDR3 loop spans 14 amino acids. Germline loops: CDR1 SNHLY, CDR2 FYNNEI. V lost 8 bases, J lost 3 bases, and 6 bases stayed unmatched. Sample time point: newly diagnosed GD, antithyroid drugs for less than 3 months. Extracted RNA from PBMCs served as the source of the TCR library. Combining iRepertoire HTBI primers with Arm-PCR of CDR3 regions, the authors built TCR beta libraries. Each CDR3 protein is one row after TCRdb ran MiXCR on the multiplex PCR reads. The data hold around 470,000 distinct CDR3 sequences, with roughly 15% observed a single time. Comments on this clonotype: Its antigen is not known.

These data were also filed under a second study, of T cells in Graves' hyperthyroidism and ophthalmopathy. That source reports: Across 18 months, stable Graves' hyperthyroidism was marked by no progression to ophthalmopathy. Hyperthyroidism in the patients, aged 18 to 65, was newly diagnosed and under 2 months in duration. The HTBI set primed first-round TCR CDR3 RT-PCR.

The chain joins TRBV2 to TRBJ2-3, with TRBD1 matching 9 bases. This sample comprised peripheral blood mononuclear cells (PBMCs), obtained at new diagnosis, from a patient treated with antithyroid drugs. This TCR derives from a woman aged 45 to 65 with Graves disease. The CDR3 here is CASGSGQGTDTQYF. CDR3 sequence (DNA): TGTGCCAGCGGATCCGGACAGGGGACAGATACGCAGTATTTT.